This record covers a single TCR beta chain. The CDR3 consists of 14 residues. Unmatched junction bases numbered 1, after V lost 4 bases and J lost 4 bases. Germline V gene data show CDR1 as LNHDA and CDR2 as SQIVND (reference sequence). The data derive from a study of blood T cell repertoires in COVID-19. Looking at the study overall: Specimens from acute and convalescent COVID-19 originated in the United States, Italy and Spain. T cells, B-cell-depleted T cells, or PBMCs provided the cDNA or gDNA that served as material.

The method was immunoSEQ multiplex PCR; TCRdb's version includes in-frame clones alone and lacks a portion of them. The data show tens of thousands of clones, 70% to 90% seen once. The chain joins TRBV19 to TRBJ2-3, with 11 positions matching TRBD2. The sequenced material came from peripheral blood. This receptor was taken from a human donor in a cohort sampled during active COVID-19. The donor label of this sample is uncertain. For the CDR3, the DNA is TGTGCCAGTAGTACTAGCGGGGGGCCAGATACGCAGTATTTT. Protein product: CASSTSGGPDTQYF.